Shown below are 22 T cell receptor beta chains from a single sample sequenced in a study of human T cells and chemical hapten exposure. From the RACE reads, TCRdb called clonotypes with MiXCR, one entry per CDR3 protein. The sample yields about 120,000 distinct CDR3 sequences, 12% to 15% seen once. As to time point: patch test 1, 2 weeks after DPC sensitization. Treatment reported: therapeutic diphenylcyclopropenone sensitization with weekly scalp DPC. Sequenced here: whole blood, sampled in connection with sensitization to the hapten diphenylcyclopropenone (DPC). The receptors derive from a young man with alopecia areata. Some clones in this sample may be carry-over from other donors' samples.

In this sample, this clonotype turned up a few times. The chain is built from TRBV29-1 and TRBJ2-3; TRBD1 matches 7 bases. The germline CDR1 and CDR2 sequences are SQVTM and ANQGSEA. The CDR3 extends over 14 amino acids. The ends lost 4 bases at V and 8 bases at J; junction bases unmatched: 12. The CDR3 DNA sequence: TGCAGCGTTGCAAGAGGACAGGATCGAGCTACGCAGTATTTT. Protein sequence: CSVARGQDRATQYF.

The CDR3 spells CASRSPRAGGGTGELFF. For the CDR3, the DNA is TGTGCCAGCAGGTCCCCCAGGGCAGGGGGCGGCACCGGGGAGCTGTTTTTT. The chain joins TRBV6-2 or TRBV6-3 to TRBJ2-2; 8 positions match TRBD1. V lost 6 bases and J lost 4; bases outside the gene matches: 13. Germline loops: CDR1 MNHEY, CDR2 SVGEGT. The CDR3 extends over 17 amino acids.

The V call is TRBV12-5, the J call TRBJ2-1; 7 bases map to TRBD1. This CDR3 spans 16 amino acids. In germline, CDR1 is LGHNT, CDR2 FRNRAP. Trimming removed 2 bases from V and 0 bases from J; junction bases left unmatched: 4. CDR3 sequence: CASGLRDSSSYNEQFF. Here the CDR3 DNA reads TGTGCTAGTGGTTTGAGGGACAGTAGCTCCTACAATGAGCAGTTCTTC.

A few counts support this clonotype. V usage is TRBV10-3 and J usage is TRBJ2-3; TRBD1 matches at 7 bases. V was pared by 6 bases and J by 1 base, with 4 bases of the junction left unmatched. The germline CDR1 and CDR2 sequences are ENHRY and SYGVKD. This CDR3 has 14 residues. CDR3 amino acids: CAIRTGARTDTQYF. In nucleotides, the CDR3 is TGTGCCATCAGAACAGGGGCACGCACAGATACGCAGTATTTT.

The chain links TRBV20-1 to TRBJ2-1, with a tentative D call TRBD1 (5 bases). Trimming took off 1 base at V and 7 bases at J, with 20 bases between the two ends. There are 16 residues in the CDR3. Germline-derived CDR1 and CDR2 are DFQATT and SNEGSKA (reference sequence). The CDR3 sequence is CSARVLTRQFWNEQFF. The CDR3 region has the DNA TGCAGTGCTAGAGTTTTGACCCGACAGTTCTGGAATGAGCAGTTCTTC.

This clonotype was seen only a few times. The V call is TRBV9, the J call TRBJ2-1; D might be TRBD2 (5 bases). Germline assignment: CDR1 SGDLS and CDR2 YYNGEE. CDR3 length: 15 residues. Trimming took off 0 bases at V and 6 bases at J, with 13 bases between the two ends. CDR3 amino acids: CASSVEWLAPNEQFF. CDR3 coding DNA: TGTGCCAGCAGCGTAGAATGGCTAGCCCCCAATGAGCAGTTCTTC. The complete variable domain, with remaining parts taken from reference TRBV9 and TRBJ2-1, reads DSGVTQTPKHLITATGQRVTLRCSPRSGDLSVYWYQQSLDQGLQFLIQYYNGEERAKGNILERFSAQQFPDLHSELNLSSLELGDSALYFCASSVEWLAPNEQFFGPGTRLTVL.

V usage is TRBV6-2 or TRBV6-3 and J usage is TRBJ1-5, with D possibly being TRBD1 (6 bases). Trimming took off 0 bases at V and 3 bases at J, with 9 bases between the two ends. Germline CDR1 reads MNHEY; CDR2 reads SVGEGT. This CDR3 contains 15 residues. The CDR3 protein is CASSYSGGLNQPQHF. The CDR3 nucleotides are TGTGCCAGCAGTTACTCAGGGGGTCTCAATCAGCCCCAGCATTTT.

The chain uses TRBV27 and TRBJ1-2; 11 nucleotides agree with TRBD1. CDR3 length: 15 amino acids. J gave up 5 bases and V 6 bases, and 8 bases lay outside the gene matches. Looked up from germline, CDR1 is MNHEY and CDR2 is SMNVEV (reference sequence). CDR3 coding DNA: TGTGCCAGCAGACGGACAGGGGGCGCGGGATATGGCTACACCTTC. Its protein is CASRRTGGAGYGYTF.

The chain joins TRBV3-1 to TRBJ2-1; 8 bases agree with TRBD1. V trimming: 4 bases; J trimming: 0 bases; junction bases outside the gene matches: 5. This CDR3 has 16 residues. Germline assignment: CDR1 LGHDT and CDR2 YNNKEL (reference sequence). The chain's CDR3 is CASSRRTGSSYNEQFF. The CDR3 nucleotides read TGTGCCAGCAGCCGCCGGACAGGGAGCTCCTACAATGAGCAGTTCTTC.

There are a few counts of this clonotype. V gene TRBV11-2 combines with J gene TRBJ1-6; tentative D call: TRBD1 (6 bases). V shed 1 base and J shed 5 bases, with 9 bases lying between them. CDR3 length equals 15 residues. Germline lookup yields CDR1 SGHAT and CDR2 FQNNGV. CDR3 sequence: CASSLVTGNNSPLHF. The CDR3 DNA follows: TGTGCCAGCAGCTTAGTAACAGGGAATAATTCACCCCTCCACTTT.

This clonotype was recorded many times. The V call is TRBV20-1, the J call TRBJ1-1, with 9 bases fitting TRBD1. The CDR3 contains 17 residues. V lost 0 bases, J lost 5 bases, and 13 bases stayed unmatched. Germline V lookup: CDR1 DFQATT, CDR2 SNEGSKA (reference sequence). CDR3 in DNA: TGCAGTGCTAGAGATTGGGGTGGGACAGGGACGTGGACTGAAGCTTTCTTT. It codes for CSARDWGGTGTWTEAFF.

The CDR3 spells CASSLVGQGNTEAFF. Written as DNA, the CDR3 is TGTGCCAGCAGCTTAGTCGGACAGGGGAACACTGAAGCTTTCTTT. The genes are TRBV7-9 and TRBJ1-1, with TRBD1 identical over 8 bases. This CDR3 spans 15 amino acids. Germline trimming cut 1 base from V and 1 base from J; bases unmatched to any gene: 2. Germline CDR1 and CDR2: SEHNR and FQNEAQ (reference sequence).

There are a few counts of this clonotype. V and J are TRBV9 and TRBJ2-1, with D perhaps TRBD2 (6 bases). Germline V gene data show CDR1 as SGDLS and CDR2 as YYNGEE. There are 15 residues in the CDR3. The V end lost 0 bases, the J end lost 1 base, and 8 bases lay between the germline ends. The CDR3 nucleotides read TGTGCCAGCAGCGTAGCCGGGGGATCCTACAATGAGCAGTTCTTC. It specifies CASSVAGGSYNEQFF.

The V and J genes are TRBV5-1 and TRBJ2-7; TRBD1 matches at 8 bases. The V gene's germline CDR1 is SGHRS and CDR2 YFSETQ. The CDR3 totals 15 residues. V lost 3 bases and J lost 0; bases outside the gene matches: 5. The CDR3 region is CASSSTGASSYEQYF. As DNA, the CDR3 is TGCGCCAGCAGCTCGACAGGGGCCAGCTCCTACGAGCAGTACTTC. The entire variable domain, with the rest obtained from reference TRBV5-1 and TRBJ2-7, is as follows: KAGVTQTPRYLIKTRGQQVTLSCSPISGHRSVSWYQQTPGQGLQFLFEYFSETQRNKGNFPGRFSGRQFSNSRSEMNVSTLELGDSALYLCASSSTGASSYEQYFGPGTRLTVT.

The V and J genes are TRBV7-8 and TRBJ2-7; D not certain. Germline assignment: CDR1 SGHVS and CDR2 FQNEAQ. The CDR3 consists of 13 residues. Deletions cut 2 bases from V and 3 bases from J, with 8 bases between. CDR3 coding DNA: TGTGCCAGCAGCTTACGGGTGGACTACGAGCAGTACTTC. It encodes CASSLRVDYEQYF.

V usage is TRBV9 and J usage is TRBJ1-4; D call uncertain. The CDR3 totals 15 residues. Trimming pared 5 bases from V and 3 bases from J, leaving 14 bases between. The V gene's germline CDR1 is SGDLS and CDR2 YYNGEE. CDR3 nucleotide sequence: TGTGCCAGCAGTGCTCAGAAAAGTCCTAATGAAAAACTGTTTTTT. This translates into CASSAQKSPNEKLFF.

The V gene is TRBV11-2, the J gene TRBJ1-1, with 8 bases identical to TRBD1. V trimming: 8 bases; J trimming: 2 bases; junction bases outside the gene matches: 7. Germline V gives CDR1 SGHAT, CDR2 FQNNGV. CDR3 size: 14 residues. Here the CDR3 reads CASQTGGYNTEAFF. The CDR3 nucleotides are TGTGCCAGCCAAACAGGGGGTTATAACACTGAAGCTTTCTTT.

The J gene is TRBJ2-6, the V gene TRBV7-2; no clear D gene. Germline V gives CDR1 SGHTA, CDR2 FQGNSA. This CDR3 contains 14 residues. Trimming removed 5 bases at V and 2 bases at J, with 7 bases between. CDR3 sequence reads: CASSPPAGANVLTF. CDR3 sequence (DNA): TGTGCCAGCAGCCCCCCTGCTGGGGCCAACGTCCTGACTTTC.

The J gene is TRBJ2-3, the V gene TRBV5-4; perhaps TRBD2 as D (6 bases). This CDR3 has 16 amino acids. The V end was cut by 0 bases, the J end by 5 bases, with 16 bases between. Germline CDR1 is SGHNT and CDR2 is YYREEE (reference sequence). The CDR3 region is CASSLVGLALRDTQYF. The CDR3 coding sequence is TGTGCCAGCAGCTTGGTCGGCCTAGCGCTGAGAGATACGCAGTATTTT.

This clonotype was recorded a few times. The chain carries TRBV9 and TRBJ1-1, with D possibly TRBD1 on 6 matching bases. The CDR3 runs 12 residues. From germline, CDR1 is SGDLS and CDR2 YYNGEE. Trimming pared 1 base from V and 9 bases from J, leaving 10 bases between. The CDR3 sequence is CASSVITGKAFF. The CDR3 nucleotides are TGTGCCAGCAGCGTAATCACAGGGAAAGCTTTCTTT.

This clonotype was recorded many times. This rearrangement joins TRBV7-9 to TRBJ2-1; the D gene is possibly TRBD2 (6 bases). The CDR3 runs to 15 residues. V shed 10 bases and J shed 2 bases, with 18 bases lying between them. CDR1 is SEHNR, CDR2 FQNEAQ, per germline (reference sequence). The CDR3 region is CATGSYSGTYNEQFF. In DNA form, the CDR3 reads TGTGCCACCGGGTCCTATAGCGGAACCTACAATGAGCAGTTCTTC.

Here the CDR3 reads CSARSLAGVLYNEQFF. The CDR3 bases are TGCAGTGCTAGAAGTCTAGCGGGGGTGTTATACAATGAGCAGTTCTTC. The V gene is TRBV20-1, the J gene TRBJ2-1; 10 positions match TRBD2. Trimming removed 2 bases from V and 4 bases from J; junction bases left unmatched: 8. CDR1 DFQATT and CDR2 SNEGSKA come from the germline V gene (reference sequence). This CDR3 region has 16 residues.